This T cell receptor (beta chain) was sequenced in a study of cytomegalovirus exposure and HLA in healthy donors. Vbeta (60) and Jbeta (13) primers were used in the PCR. Only in-frame clones appear in the TCRdb table, and some are missing; sequencing was by immunoSEQ multiplex PCR. The sample includes 200,000 to 250,000 clones, under 80% of them seen just once. The germline V gene encodes CDR1 SGHTA and CDR2 FQGNSA. J gave up 2 bases and V 3 bases, and 7 bases lay outside the gene matches. The CDR3 runs to 18 residues. This clone has just a few counts. The sample comprised PBMCs. The chain carries TRBV7-2 and TRBJ2-5; 15 positions match TRBD2. This clonotype was sampled from a woman in her twenties or thirties in good health and CMV-seronegative. The CDR3 here is CASSFRTSGRARQETQYF. In DNA, the CDR3 is TGTGCCAGCAGCTTCCGGACTAGCGGGAGGGCCCGGCAAGAGACCCAGTACTTC.